This entry lists 20 T cell receptor beta chains sequenced from one sample in a study of CD8+CD57+ T cells in acquired aplastic anemia. Genomic DNA templated the TCR beta VDJ and CDR3 profiling. TCRdb reanalysed the reads using MiXCR and keeps one entry per CDR3 protein. The profile shows about 68,000 distinct CDR3 sequences, around half of them singletons. Input material: sorted CD4+, CD8+, or CD8+CD57+ T cells (not recorded which) from PBMCs. These receptors were collected from a human donor in good health, serving as a control.

The chain recombines TRBV5-1 with TRBJ2-2; 7 bases match TRBD1. The length of the CDR3 is 15 residues. Trimming at V came to 2 bases and at J to 3 bases, leaving 4 bases not matched to a gene. CDR1 is SGHRS and CDR2 is YFSETQ in the germline V gene. The CDR3 DNA is TGCGCCAGCAGCTTTGACAGGGCGGACACCGGGGAGCTGTTTTTT. It translates to CASSFDRADTGELFF. The entire variable domain, with the rest obtained from reference TRBV5-1 and TRBJ2-2, is as follows: KAGVTQTPRYLIKTRGQQVTLSCSPISGHRSVSWYQQTPGQGLQFLFEYFSETQRNKGNFPGRFSGRQFSNSRSEMNVSTLELGDSALYLCASSFDRADTGELFFGEGSRLTVL.

For the CDR3, the DNA is TGTGCCATCGGAGGGACAAGGGGATCCTACGAGCAGTACTTC. Its protein product is CAIGGTRGSYEQYF. This sequence joins TRBV10-3 and TRBJ2-7; D may match TRBD1 or TRBD2 (6 bases each). Germline V CDR1 and CDR2: ENHRY, SYGVKD. V gave up 8 bases and J gave up 1 base, with 15 bases separating them. This CDR3 is 14 amino acids long.

This clonotype was recorded many times. The V gene is TRBV20-1, the J gene TRBJ2-7; D tentatively reads TRBD1 or TRBD2 (5 bases each). Germline V CDR1 and CDR2: DFQATT, SNEGSKA (reference sequence). Trimming pared 5 bases from V and 6 bases from J, leaving 14 bases between. There are 12 residues in the CDR3. CDR3 sequence: CSAGEGDSEQYF. The CDR3 nucleotides are TGCAGTGCTGGCGAGGGAGACAGCGAGCAGTACTTC.

The CDR3 loop reads CASSGMLDGSLHF. The CDR3 DNA is TGTGCCAGCAGTGGGATGCTCGATGGGTCCCTCCACTTT. The V call is TRBV6-1, the J call TRBJ1-6; D unresolved. Per germline, CDR1 MNHNS and CDR2 SASEGT. V dropped 4 bases and J dropped 14 bases, with 15 bases sitting between them. The CDR3 runs to 13 residues.

The chain carries TRBV24-1 and TRBJ2-5, with D possibly being TRBD1 (6 bases). V was pared by 4 bases and J by 3 bases, with 14 bases between. The CDR3 is made up of 15 amino acids. Germline CDR1 reads KGHDR; CDR2 reads SFDVKD. The CDR3 DNA sequence: TGTGCCACCAGTGAAATGAGGGGGATCAAAGAGACCCAGTACTTC. It is translated as CATSEMRGIKETQYF.

The chain uses TRBV10-3 and TRBJ1-2, with 9 positions matching TRBD1. The CDR3 is 16 amino acids. The trim removed 6 bases at V and 0 bases at J, leaving 8 bases unmatched. Germline CDR1 is ENHRY and CDR2 is SYGVKD. In DNA, the CDR3 is TGTGCCATCAGGTTAACAGGGGGCTCGGCTAACTATGGCTACACCTTC. It translates to CAIRLTGGSANYGYTF.

Here the CDR3 reads CSVEVSWTGISQETQYF. The CDR3 nucleotides read TGCAGCGTTGAAGTTTCCTGGACAGGGATTAGTCAAGAGACCCAGTACTTC. The chain carries TRBV29-1 and TRBJ2-5, with 8 bases that match TRBD1. Germline V gene data show CDR1 as SQVTM and CDR2 as ANQGSEA. J gave up 2 bases and V 1 base, and 12 bases lay outside the gene matches. This CDR3 spans 17 amino acids.

V is TRBV6-1 and J is TRBJ1-2, with 7 bases that match TRBD1. Germline V gene lookup returns CDR1 MNHNS and CDR2 SASEGT. V lost 6 bases and J lost 8; bases outside the gene matches: 6. The CDR3 is 12 residues long. CDR3 region: CASRELTGGYTF. The CDR3 nucleotides are TGTGCCAGCAGAGAATTGACAGGGGGCTACACCTTC.

In this sample, this clonotype turned up many times. The chain combines TRBV20-1 with TRBJ1-2; D is perhaps TRBD1 (5 bases). The CDR3 contains 14 residues. V lost 1 base to trimming and J lost 5 bases, with 14 bases between them. Germline CDR1 is DFQATT and CDR2 is SNEGSKA (reference sequence). CDR3 sequence: CSARGLRASYGYTF. The CDR3 nucleotides read TGCAGTGCTAGAGGGCTCAGGGCTAGTTATGGCTACACCTTC.

At least ten counts were recorded for this clonotype. This sequence may be a read error, since a much larger clone differs from it by one base. The genes are TRBV9 and TRBJ1-2, with a tentative D call TRBD1 (5 bases). CDR1 and CDR2 from the germline V gene are SGDLS and YYNGEE. The CDR3 covers 14 residues. In DNA, the CDR3 is TGTGCCGGCAGCGTAGTGGACACAGAATATGGCTACACCTTC. It encodes CAGSVVDTEYGYTF.

The chain recombines TRBV2 with TRBJ1-4; maybe TRBD1 (5 bases). The CDR3 is 13 residues long. Trimming removed 7 bases at V and 8 bases at J, with 14 bases between. Germline assignment: CDR1 SNHLY and CDR2 FYNNEI. The CDR3 region is CASMPGGWEKLFF. The CDR3 DNA reads TGTGCCAGCATGCCCGGGGGTTGGGAAAAACTGTTTTTT.

The chain recombines TRBV7-2 with TRBJ2-2; 7 positions agree with TRBD1. Germline V gene sequence: CDR1 SGHTA, CDR2 FQGNSA. Germline trimming cut 3 bases from V and 5 bases from J; bases unmatched to any gene: 3. CDR3 length equals 14 residues. As DNA, the CDR3 is TGTGCCAGCAGCTTCCGACAGGGTACCGGGGAGCTGTTTTTT. It yields the protein CASSFRQGTGELFF.

In its sample, this clonotype was seen many times. CDR3 loop: CSAEVGAGTDTQYF. The CDR3, as DNA: TGCAGTGCCGAGGTGGGGGCCGGCACAGATACGCAGTATTTT. V is TRBV20-1 and J is TRBJ2-3, with D maybe TRBD1 (6 bases). Trimming left V 6 bases short and J 1 base short, with 14 bases between. CDR3 size: 14 residues. The germline gives CDR1 DFQATT, CDR2 SNEGSKA (reference sequence).

This clonotype was seen many times. The chain joins TRBV4-1 to TRBJ2-2; D gene unclear. V shed 3 bases and J shed 1 base, with 9 bases lying between them. The germline gives CDR1 MGHRA, CDR2 YSYEKL. This CDR3 comprises 15 residues. This CDR3 reads CASSHKEMNTGELFF. CDR3 nucleotides: TGCGCCAGCAGCCATAAAGAGATGAACACCGGGGAGCTGTTTTTT.

This clonotype was recorded many times. This rearrangement joins TRBV10-3 to TRBJ1-2; TRBD1 agrees at 9 bases. The CDR3 sequence is 15 residues long. Germline CDR1 and CDR2: ENHRY and SYGVKD. Trimming at V came to 2 bases and at J to 3 bases, leaving 4 bases not matched to a gene. CDR3 region: CAISETGGADYGYTF. The CDR3 DNA reads TGTGCCATCAGTGAGACAGGGGGCGCGGACTATGGCTACACCTTC.

Ten or more counts support this clonotype. The chain combines TRBV19 with TRBJ2-1; D is ambiguous. Trimming cost V 6 bases and J 0 bases, with 12 bases left between them. The germline V gene encodes CDR1 LNHDA and CDR2 SQIVND (reference sequence). The CDR3 loop spans 15 amino acids. The CDR3 DNA follows: TGTGCCAGTAGCCCGACCGAAAGCTCCTACAATGAGCAGTTCTTC. This encodes CASSPTESSYNEQFF.

Ten or more counts support this clonotype. The chain carries TRBV5-1 and TRBJ2-3, with no clear D. V dropped 1 base and J dropped 4 bases, with 4 bases sitting between them. CDR3 length: 12 amino acids. CDR1 SGHRS and CDR2 YFSETQ come from the germline V gene. CDR3 sequence: CASSLWADTQYF. The CDR3 region has the DNA TGCGCCAGCAGCTTGTGGGCAGATACGCAGTATTTT. The complete variable domain, with remaining parts taken from reference TRBV5-1 and TRBJ2-3, reads KAGVTQTPRYLIKTRGQQVTLSCSPISGHRSVSWYQQTPGQGLQFLFEYFSETQRNKGNFPGRFSGRQFSNSRSEMNVSTLELGDSALYLCASSLWADTQYFGPGTRLTVL.

This clonotype was observed many times. This sequence joins TRBV7-9 and TRBJ1-1; 9 bases map to TRBD1. CDR1 and CDR2 from the germline V gene are SEHNR and FQNEAQ (reference sequence). The CDR3 totals 13 residues. J lost 11 bases, V lost 4 bases, and 8 bases had no gene match. The chain's CDR3 is CASSSLYRGLAFF. The CDR3 DNA is TGTGCCAGCAGCTCACTTTACAGGGGGCTGGCTTTCTTT.

This clonotype has a count of ten or more. This rearrangement joins TRBV5-1 to TRBJ1-6, with D unresolved. Germline V gene lookup returns CDR1 SGHRS and CDR2 YFSETQ. This CDR3 spans 15 amino acids. The V end lost 0 bases, the J end lost 7 bases, and 11 bases lay between the germline ends. CDR3 bases: TGCGCCAGCAGCTTGGATTGGGTTGAGAATTCACCCCTCCACTTT. It is translated as CASSLDWVENSPLHF.

This sequence joins TRBV19 and TRBJ2-7; 7 positions match TRBD2. This CDR3 has 13 amino acids. Germline CDR1 LNHDA, CDR2 SQIVND (reference sequence). The V segment lost 4 bases and the J segment 0 bases; nucleotides outside the gene matches: 0. The CDR3 is CASSSGSSYEQYF. For the CDR3, the DNA is TGTGCCAGTAGTAGCGGGAGCTCCTACGAGCAGTACTTC.